The 22 T cell receptor beta chains given below trace back to one sample, sequenced in a study of blood T cell repertoires in COVID-19. Data came from immunoSEQ multiplex PCR; TCRdb stores just in-frame clones and leaves some out. The data contain roughly 180,000 clones, around 85% of them singletons. Sequencing used peripheral blood. These receptors were taken from a man aged 65-85 years with active or convalescent COVID-19.

This rearrangement joins TRBV29-1 to TRBJ2-7; 7 positions agree with TRBD1. The CDR3 has 14 amino acids. Germline V gene data show CDR1 as SQVTM and CDR2 as ANQGSEA. After removal of 6 bases from V and 0 bases from J, the junction contained 8 bases not matched to a gene. The chain's CDR3 is CSVHAPGGSYEQYF. The CDR3 DNA reads TGCAGCGTCCACGCCCCAGGGGGCTCCTACGAGCAGTACTTC.

J is TRBJ1-2 and V is TRBV7-9; tentatively, D is TRBD1 (5 bases). Trimming left V 6 bases short and J 0 bases short, with 11 bases between. Germline V gene data show CDR1 as SEHNR and CDR2 as FQNEAQ (reference sequence). The CDR3 covers 14 residues. The CDR3 DNA reads TGTGCCAGCAGATCAGGGATCTCTAACTATGGCTACACCTTC. Encoded protein: CASRSGISNYGYTF.

The chain's CDR3 is CASSLGRVGGYTF. In DNA, the CDR3 is TGTGCCAGCAGTTTAGGGAGGGTCGGCGGCTACACCTTC. This rearrangement joins TRBV12-3 or TRBV12-4 to TRBJ1-2, with D uncertain. The CDR3 has 13 amino acids. The V and J ends lost 1 base and 8 bases respectively, with 11 bases between them.

This chain joins TRBV6-4 and TRBJ2-3; 9 positions match TRBD2. There are 14 residues in the CDR3. The junction had 6 bases not matched to a gene; V was cut back by 3 bases and J by 8 bases. Germline V gene sequence: CDR1 MRHNA, CDR2 SNTAGT. CDR3 protein: CASSEAGGAGTQYF. CDR3 DNA sequence: TGTGCCAGCAGTGAAGCGGGGGGTGCCGGTACGCAGTATTTT.

The CDR3 sequence: CASSRQTGVQETQYF. CDR3 bases: TGTGCCAGCAGCCGCCAGACAGGGGTACAAGAGACCCAGTACTTC. This chain links TRBV5-4 with TRBJ2-5, with 8 positions matching TRBD1. This CDR3 has 15 amino acids. The V gene end was trimmed by 4 bases and the J gene end by 2 bases; junction bases not matched to a gene: 7. The germline V gene has CDR1 SGHNT and CDR2 YYREEE (reference sequence). The whole variable domain, remainder taken from reference TRBV5-4 and TRBJ2-5, is ETGVTQSPTHLIKTRGQQVTLRCSSQSGHNTVSWYQQALGQGPQFIFQYYREEENGRGNFPPRFSGLQFPNYSSELNVNALELDDSALYLCASSRQTGVQETQYFGPGTRLLVL.

The rearrangement uses TRBV5-8 and TRBJ1-1; D remains ambiguous. Germline V gene data show CDR1 as SGHTS and CDR2 as YDEGEE. The CDR3 is 15 residues long. The germline V and J ends were trimmed by 4 bases and 1 base, with 14 bases remaining between them. CDR3 loop: CASSPPAPGNTEAFF. Here the CDR3 DNA reads TGTGCCAGCAGCCCTCCGGCCCCGGGGAACACTGAAGCTTTCTTT.

V usage is TRBV6-2 or TRBV6-3 and J usage is TRBJ1-6; 7 bases align to TRBD1. After removal of 2 bases from V and 10 bases from J, the junction contained 8 bases not matched to a gene. Germline V gives CDR1 MNHEY, CDR2 SVGEGT. CDR3 length: 15 amino acids. Here the CDR3 DNA reads TGTGCCAGCAGTTACCCCACAGGGGCCGGGTCACCCCTCCACTTT. Its protein is CASSYPTGAGSPLHF.

The chain uses TRBV5-1 and TRBJ2-5; TRBD2 is a possible D gene (7 bases). There are 13 residues in the CDR3. CDR1 is SGHRS, CDR2 YFSETQ, per germline. Trimming shortened V by 4 bases and J by 2 bases, and 9 bases separated the two germline ends. The CDR3 DNA is TGCGCCAGCAGCGGGGGGGCTCAAGAGACCCAGTACTTC. It encodes CASSGGAQETQYF.

This clone appeared once. This chain joins TRBV7-2 and TRBJ2-7; TRBD1 agrees at 7 bases. Germline CDR1 is SGHTA and CDR2 is FQGNSA. The CDR3 runs to 15 residues. With V trimmed by 0 bases and J by 3 bases, 5 bases remained unmatched. The CDR3 DNA is TGTGCCAGCAGCTTAGCGAACAGGGGCTACTACGAGCAGTACTTC. This codes for CASSLANRGYYEQYF. Drawing the rest from reference TRBV7-2 and TRBJ2-7, the complete variable domain is GAGVSQSPSNKVTEKGKDVELRCDPISGHTALYWYRQSLGQGLEFLIYFQGNSAPDKSGLPSDRFSAERTGGSVSTLTIQRTQQEDSAVYLCASSLANRGYYEQYFGPGTRLTVT.

The V and J genes are TRBV15 and TRBJ1-6; TRBD1 matches 7 bases. V dropped 6 bases and J dropped 7; count of bases not matched to a gene: 6. The CDR3 is 14 residues long. Germline V CDR1 and CDR2: LNHNV, YYDKDF (reference sequence). CDR3 residues: CATREGQSNSPLHF. In DNA form, the CDR3 reads TGTGCCACCAGAGAGGGACAGTCGAATTCACCCCTCCACTTT.

V gene TRBV24-1 combines with J gene TRBJ2-1, with D uncertain. Germline CDR1 is KGHDR and CDR2 is SFDVKD. V was pared by 8 bases and J by 5 bases, with 6 bases between. The CDR3 runs 11 residues. Here the CDR3 reads CATIQNNEQFF. CDR3 coding DNA: TGTGCCACCATTCAGAACAATGAGCAGTTCTTC.

The J gene is TRBJ1-2, the V gene TRBV12-3 or TRBV12-4; D unresolved. Trimming took 3 bases from V and 1 from J, leaving 6 bases between them. The CDR3 is made up of 13 amino acids. The chain's CDR3 is CASSLQFNYGYTF. CDR3 nucleotides: TGTGCCAGCAGTTTGCAGTTTAACTATGGCTACACCTTC.

This sequence joins TRBV27 and TRBJ1-2; 10 positions match TRBD1. Per the germline V gene, CDR1 is MNHEY and CDR2 is SMNVEV (reference sequence). This CDR3 has 14 amino acids. Losses at the gene ends were 5 bases for V and 5 bases for J; bases not matched to a gene: 5. The CDR3 spells CASSPTGQGYGYTF. CDR3 nucleotide sequence: TGTGCCAGCAGTCCTACGGGACAGGGGTATGGCTACACCTTC.

This chain connects TRBV5-6 to TRBJ2-5, with a tentative D call TRBD1 (5 bases). The ends were cut back, 4 bases at V and 2 bases at J, with 9 bases in the middle. Germline assignment: CDR1 SGHDT and CDR2 YYEEEE. This CDR3 has 13 amino acids. The CDR3 protein is CASSPTGQETQYF. The CDR3 coding sequence is TGTGCCAGCAGCCCCACAGGTCAAGAGACCCAGTACTTC.

The chain employs TRBV4-1 and TRBJ1-1; D is ambiguous. The CDR3 loop spans 15 amino acids. Germline CDR1 is MGHRA and CDR2 is YSYEKL. Trimming shortened V by 1 base and J by 0 bases, and 9 bases separated the two germline ends. The CDR3 DNA reads as TGCGCCAGCAGCCAAGTGGTGGGCATGAACACTGAAGCTTTCTTT. Encoded protein: CASSQVVGMNTEAFF.

The rearrangement joins TRBV18 to TRBJ2-6; possible D gene TRBD1, 5 bases. Trimming took off 0 bases at V and 2 bases at J, with 11 bases between the two ends. Looked up from germline, CDR1 is KGHSH and CDR2 is LQKENI. The CDR3 runs to 17 residues. The CDR3 DNA is TGTGCCAGCTCACCACCGGGCAGGGTAGCTGGGGCCAACGTCCTGACTTTC. It codes for CASSPPGRVAGANVLTF.

This chain connects TRBV2 to TRBJ1-5; TRBD1 matches at 8 bases. The length of the CDR3 is 15 residues. The germline gives CDR1 SNHLY, CDR2 FYNNEI. Trimming at V came to 6 bases and at J to 4 bases, leaving 8 bases not matched to a gene. The CDR3: CASSVDRGLNQPQHF. CDR3 sequence (DNA): TGTGCCAGCAGCGTAGACAGGGGACTGAATCAGCCCCAGCATTTT.

V gene TRBV5-6 combines with J gene TRBJ2-2; 7 positions match TRBD2. Per the germline V gene, CDR1 is SGHDT and CDR2 is YYEEEE. Trimming removed 4 bases from V and 6 bases from J; junction bases left unmatched: 9. The CDR3 is 15 amino acids. This CDR3 is CASSRLAPGAGELFF. The CDR3 DNA reads as TGTGCCAGCAGCCGACTAGCTCCGGGGGCCGGGGAGCTGTTTTTT. The full variable domain, its missing parts supplied by reference TRBV5-6 and TRBJ2-2, is DAGVTQSPTHLIKTRGQQVTLRCSPKSGHDTVSWYQQALGQGPQFIFQYYEEEERQRGNFPDRFSGHQFPNYSSELNVNALLLGDSALYLCASSRLAPGAGELFFGEGSRLTVL.

This sequence joins TRBV19 and TRBJ2-7, with 8 positions matching TRBD2. CDR3 size: 13 residues. Trimming took 3 bases from V and 3 from J; bases not matched to a gene: 1. Germline V gene data show CDR1 as LNHDA and CDR2 as SQIVND (reference sequence). The CDR3 DNA reads as TGTGCCAGTAGTATGACTAGCGTCTACGAGCAGTACTTC. Translated: CASSMTSVYEQYF.

To note about this clone: The sample carries other DNA sequences with the same CDR3. This rearrangement joins TRBV10-3 to TRBJ1-5; no firm D call. Germline V gene data show CDR1 as ENHRY and CDR2 as SYGVKD. This CDR3 is built from 15 residues. Trimming cost V 0 bases and J 0 bases, with 6 bases left between them. The CDR3 here is CAISESTDSNQPQHF. The DNA for the CDR3 is TGTGCCATCAGTGAGTCAACAGATAGCAATCAGCCCCAGCATTTT.

V and J are TRBV7-9 and TRBJ2-2; no definite D call. Trimming stripped 8 bases from V and 3 bases from J, with 13 bases between. CDR1 and CDR2 (germline): SEHNR, FQNEAQ (reference sequence). There are 14 residues in the CDR3. CDR3 region: CASPPDTDTGELFF. CDR3 DNA: TGTGCCAGCCCCCCTGATACGGACACCGGGGAGCTGTTTTTT.

The chain links TRBV6-5 to TRBJ1-1; 7 bases fit TRBD1. Trimming cost V 2 bases and J 11 bases; bases outside gene matches: 8. The CDR3 has 13 amino acids. CDR1 is MNHEY and CDR2 is SVGAGI in the germline V gene. The CDR3 nucleotides read TGTGCCAGCAGTTACGGGACAGACCGCACCGCTTTCTTT. Translation: CASSYGTDRTAFF.